This T cell receptor beta chain was sequenced for a study of T-cell memory formation after mild COVID-19. Across the whole study: In these data, TCR clusters were largely donor specific.

General study points: Nothing showed for sure that second-wave clones peaking on day 37 were SARS-CoV-2 specific. Of the contracting clones, CD4+ ones lay mainly in CM and EM, and CD8+ ones in EMRA.

In germline, CDR1 is SGHRS, CDR2 YFSETQ. The CDR3 is made up of 15 amino acids. Unmatched junction bases numbered 5, after V lost 3 bases and J lost 2 bases. This clonotype was counted many times. Antigen unknown. TCRdb redid the calling of the 5' RACE reads with MiXCR, one entry per CDR3 protein. In the table there are under 650,000 distinct CDR3 sequences, about 20% of which are singletons. This sequence was found in an adult woman who had mild COVID-19 (a few samples of this study predate the infection). Cell type and time point are not known. This chain connects TRBV5-1 to TRBJ2-7; TRBD1 matches 10 bases. The source material was PBMCs or a T cell subset sorted from them (not recorded which). The CDR3 reads CASSSGTGATYEQYF. The CDR3 bases are TGCGCCAGCAGCTCCGGGACAGGGGCAACCTACGAGCAGTACTTC. Using reference TRBV5-1 and TRBJ2-7 for the parts outside the CDR3, the full variable domain is KAGVTQTPRYLIKTRGQQVTLSCSPISGHRSVSWYQQTPGQGLQFLFEYFSETQRNKGNFPGRFSGRQFSNSRSEMNVSTLELGDSALYLCASSSGTGATYEQYFGPGTRLTVT.